The 2 T cell receptor beta chains below all came from one sample that was sequenced in a study of OX40 agonist ivuxolimab in advanced cancers. Sequencing was performed with immunoSEQ multiplex PCR; in TCRdb, only in-frame clones are kept and a portion is missing. Of approximately 24,000 clones listed, 80% to 85% were seen once; the top ten hold under 20%. The source was CD4+ or CD8+ T cells sorted from blood, collected in a trial of the OX40 agonist ivuxolimab. Receptor source: an adult with an advanced solid tumor such as melanoma, head and neck, liver or kidney cancer.

The J gene is TRBJ2-2, the V gene TRBV11-2; 7 bases align to TRBD2. CDR1 and CDR2 from the germline V gene are SGHAT and FQNNGV. The CDR3 runs 15 residues. J was trimmed by 6 bases and V by 7 bases; bases with no gene match: 11. CDR3 sequence: CASKKAAGFSGELFF. The CDR3 bases are TGTGCCAGCAAAAAAGCAGCGGGATTTTCCGGGGAGCTGTTTTTT.

The chain's CDR3 is CAISDRTRGNEQFF. In DNA, the CDR3 is TGTGCCATCAGTGACAGAACTCGGGGCAATGAGCAGTTCTTC. The J gene is TRBJ2-1, the V gene TRBV10-3, with D possibly matching TRBD2 (5 bases). The CDR3 contains 14 residues. Germline V gene sequence: CDR1 ENHRY, CDR2 SYGVKD. V shed 3 bases and J shed 6 bases, with 12 bases lying between them.